This TCR beta chain was sequenced during a study of T-cell memory formation after mild COVID-19. General study findings and limits: There was a balanced CD4/CD8 profile in clones contracting day 15 to 85, and later expanders leaned CD4+. Memory from before infection featured some responding clones, which suggests cross-reactive memory joined.

In TCRdb, the 5' RACE reads were re-called with MiXCR into one record per CDR3 protein. The sample shows fewer than 150,000 distinct CDR3 sequences, 5% to 6.5% of them seen only once. This clonotype was counted at least ten times. The antigen remains unidentified. The germline V gene encodes CDR1 LGHNT and CDR2 FRNRAP. Unmatched junction bases numbered 14, after V lost 0 bases and J lost 7 bases. This CDR3 region has 18 residues. The specimen sequenced was PBMCs or a T cell subset sorted from them (not recorded which). The sequence came from an adult woman who had mild COVID-19 (a few samples of this study predate the infection). Cell type and time point are not known. The chain recombines TRBV12-5 with TRBJ2-5; 10 nucleotides match TRBD2. The CDR3 reads CASGLVAGGTGDLGTQYF. DNA of the CDR3: TGTGCTAGTGGTTTGGTAGCGGGGGGGACAGGTGATTTGGGGACCCAGTACTTC.